The TCR beta chain described here comes from a study of T cell responses to AZD1222 COVID-19 vaccine. The CDR3 contains 13 residues. The germline gives CDR1 SGHRS, CDR2 YFSETQ. Trimming pared 2 bases from V and 1 base from J, leaving 6 bases between. Using immunoSEQ multiplex PCR, the repertoire was profiled, and TCRdb retains in-frame clones only, with some absent. The table includes some 120,000 clones, under 95% detected once. The V and J genes are TRBV5-1 and TRBJ1-1, with unresolved D. The clonotype comes from an adult in good health. Sequenced material: peripheral blood, taken on day 0 of AZD1222 vaccination. The CDR3 loop reads CASSFSGNTEAFF. As DNA, the CDR3 is TGCGCCAGCAGCTTCTCGGGGAACACTGAAGCTTTCTTT. The whole variable domain, filled in from reference TRBV5-1 and TRBJ1-1, reads KAGVTQTPRYLIKTRGQQVTLSCSPISGHRSVSWYQQTPGQGLQFLFEYFSETQRNKGNFPGRFSGRQFSNSRSEMNVSTLELGDSALYLCASSFSGNTEAFFGQGTRLTVV.